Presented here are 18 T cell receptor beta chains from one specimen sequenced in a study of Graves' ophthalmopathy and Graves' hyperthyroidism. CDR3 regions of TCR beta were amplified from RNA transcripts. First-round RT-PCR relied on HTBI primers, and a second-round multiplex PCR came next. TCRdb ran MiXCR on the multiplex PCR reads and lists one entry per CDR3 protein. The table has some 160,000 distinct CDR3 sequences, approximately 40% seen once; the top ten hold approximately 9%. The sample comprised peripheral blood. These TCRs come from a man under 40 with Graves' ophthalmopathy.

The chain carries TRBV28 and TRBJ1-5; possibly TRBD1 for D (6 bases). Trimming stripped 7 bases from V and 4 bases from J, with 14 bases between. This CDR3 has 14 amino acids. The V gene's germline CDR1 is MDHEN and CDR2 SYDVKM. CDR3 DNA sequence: TGTGCCAGCAACCGGGACATCGCTAATCAGCCCCAGCATTTT. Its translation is CASNRDIANQPQHF.

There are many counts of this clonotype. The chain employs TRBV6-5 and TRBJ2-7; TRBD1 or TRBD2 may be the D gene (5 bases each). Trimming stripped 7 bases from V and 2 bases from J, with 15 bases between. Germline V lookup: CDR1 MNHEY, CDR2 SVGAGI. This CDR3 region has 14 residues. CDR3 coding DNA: TGTGCCAGCATTCCCCACGGGACCCCCTACGAGCAGTACTTC. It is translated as CASIPHGTPYEQYF.

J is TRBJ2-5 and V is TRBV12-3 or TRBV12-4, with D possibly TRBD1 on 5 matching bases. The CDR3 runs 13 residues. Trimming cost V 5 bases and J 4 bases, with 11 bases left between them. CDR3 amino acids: CASSKQGIETQYF. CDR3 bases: TGTGCCAGCAGTAAGCAGGGTATAGAGACCCAGTACTTC.

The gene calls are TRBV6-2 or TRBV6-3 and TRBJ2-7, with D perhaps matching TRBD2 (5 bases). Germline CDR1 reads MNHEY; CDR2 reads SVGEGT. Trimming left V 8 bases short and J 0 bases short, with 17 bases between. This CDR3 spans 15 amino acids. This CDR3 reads CASVTGESSSYEQYF. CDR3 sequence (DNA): TGTGCCAGCGTTACCGGGGAGAGTAGCTCCTACGAGCAGTACTTC.

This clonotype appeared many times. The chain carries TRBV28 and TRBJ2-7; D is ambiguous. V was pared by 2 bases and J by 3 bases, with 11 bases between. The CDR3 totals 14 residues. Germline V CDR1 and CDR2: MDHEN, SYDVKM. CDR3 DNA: TGTGCCAGCAGTTTAGTGGACCGGAACTACGAGCAGTACTTC. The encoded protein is CASSLVDRNYEQYF.

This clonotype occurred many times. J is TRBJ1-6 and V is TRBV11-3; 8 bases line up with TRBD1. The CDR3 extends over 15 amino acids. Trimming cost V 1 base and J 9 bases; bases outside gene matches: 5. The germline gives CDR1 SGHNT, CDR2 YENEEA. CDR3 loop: CASSLGQGYRSPLHF. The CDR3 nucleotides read TGTGCCAGCAGCTTAGGACAGGGGTATCGTTCACCCCTCCACTTT. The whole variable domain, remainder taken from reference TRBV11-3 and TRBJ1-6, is EAGVVQSPRYKIIEKKQPVAFWCNPISGHNTLYWYLQNLGQGPELLIRYENEEAVDDSQLPKDRFSAERLKGVDSTLKIQPAELGDSAVYLCASSLGQGYRSPLHFGNGTRLTVT.

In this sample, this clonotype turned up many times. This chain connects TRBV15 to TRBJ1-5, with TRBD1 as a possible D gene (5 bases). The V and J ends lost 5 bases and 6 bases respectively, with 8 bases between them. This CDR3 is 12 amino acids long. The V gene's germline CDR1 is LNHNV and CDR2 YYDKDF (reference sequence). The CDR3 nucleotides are TGTGCCACCAGCTGGGGGGGTCAGCCCCAGCATTTT. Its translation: CATSWGGQPQHF.

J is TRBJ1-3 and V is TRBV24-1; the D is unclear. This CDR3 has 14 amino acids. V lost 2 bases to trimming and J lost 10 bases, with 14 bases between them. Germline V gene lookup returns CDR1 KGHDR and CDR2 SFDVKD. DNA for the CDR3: TGTGCCACCAGTGATTCCCAGACCACAGTTACCATATATTTT. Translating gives CATSDSQTTVTIYF.

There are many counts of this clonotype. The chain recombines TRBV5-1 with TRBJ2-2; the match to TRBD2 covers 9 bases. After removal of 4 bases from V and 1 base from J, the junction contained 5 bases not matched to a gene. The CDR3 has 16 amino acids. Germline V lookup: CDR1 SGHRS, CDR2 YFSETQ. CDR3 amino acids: CASSVLAGVNTGELFF. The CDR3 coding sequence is TGCGCCAGCAGCGTATTAGCGGGGGTGAACACCGGGGAGCTGTTTTTT.

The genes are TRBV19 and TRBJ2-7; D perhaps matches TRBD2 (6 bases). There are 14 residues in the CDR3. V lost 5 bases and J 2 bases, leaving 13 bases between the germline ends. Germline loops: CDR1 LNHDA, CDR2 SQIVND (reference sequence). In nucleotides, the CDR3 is TGTGCCAGTAGTCACGAAGCGGGCACCTACGAGCAGTACTTC. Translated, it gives CASSHEAGTYEQYF.

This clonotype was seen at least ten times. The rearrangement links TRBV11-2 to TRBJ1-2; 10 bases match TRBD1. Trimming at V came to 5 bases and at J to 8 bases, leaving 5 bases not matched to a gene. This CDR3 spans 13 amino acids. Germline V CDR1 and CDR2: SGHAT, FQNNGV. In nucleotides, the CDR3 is TGTGCCAGCAGCCGGGACAGGGGTCAAGGCTACACCTTC. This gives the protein CASSRDRGQGYTF.

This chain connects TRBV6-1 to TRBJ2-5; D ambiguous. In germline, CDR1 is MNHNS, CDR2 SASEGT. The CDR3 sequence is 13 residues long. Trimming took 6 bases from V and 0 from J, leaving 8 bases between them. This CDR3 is CASRPANQETQYF. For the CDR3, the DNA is TGTGCCAGCAGGCCGGCCAACCAAGAGACCCAGTACTTC.

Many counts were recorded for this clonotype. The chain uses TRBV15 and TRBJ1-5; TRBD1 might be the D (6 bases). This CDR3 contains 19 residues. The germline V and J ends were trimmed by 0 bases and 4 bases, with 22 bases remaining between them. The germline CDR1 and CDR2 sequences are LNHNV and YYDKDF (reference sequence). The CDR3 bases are TGTGCCACCAGCAGAGATGGGAGGGGCAGGGGACCGAAAAATCAGCCCCAGCATTTT. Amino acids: CATSRDGRGRGPKNQPQHF.

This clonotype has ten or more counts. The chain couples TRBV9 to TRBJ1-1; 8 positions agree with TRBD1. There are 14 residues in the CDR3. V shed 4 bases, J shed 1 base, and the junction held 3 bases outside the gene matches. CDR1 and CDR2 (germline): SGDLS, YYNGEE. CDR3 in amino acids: CASSRTGRNTEAFF. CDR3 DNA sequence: TGTGCCAGCAGCCGGACAGGGAGGAACACTGAAGCTTTCTTT.

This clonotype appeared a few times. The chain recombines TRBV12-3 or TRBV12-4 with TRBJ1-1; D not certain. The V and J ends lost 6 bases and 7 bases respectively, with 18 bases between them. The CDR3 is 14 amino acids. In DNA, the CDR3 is TGTGCCAGCAGCCGTTTGCTGGAAGGCGATGAAGCTTTCTTT. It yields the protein CASSRLLEGDEAFF.

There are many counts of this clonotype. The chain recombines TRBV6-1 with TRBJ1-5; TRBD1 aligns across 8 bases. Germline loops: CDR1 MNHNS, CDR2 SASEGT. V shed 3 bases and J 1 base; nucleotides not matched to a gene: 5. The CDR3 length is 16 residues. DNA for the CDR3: TGTGCCAGCAGTGATGGGACAGGCAACAGCAATCAGCCCCAGCATTTT. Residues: CASSDGTGNSNQPQHF.

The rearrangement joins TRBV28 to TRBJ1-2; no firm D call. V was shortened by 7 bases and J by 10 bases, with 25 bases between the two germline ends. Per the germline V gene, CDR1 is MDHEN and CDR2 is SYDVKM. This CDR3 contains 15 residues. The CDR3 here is CASITGGSDYVDYTF. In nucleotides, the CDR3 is TGTGCCAGCATCACTGGTGGCAGCGACTATGTAGACTACACCTTC.

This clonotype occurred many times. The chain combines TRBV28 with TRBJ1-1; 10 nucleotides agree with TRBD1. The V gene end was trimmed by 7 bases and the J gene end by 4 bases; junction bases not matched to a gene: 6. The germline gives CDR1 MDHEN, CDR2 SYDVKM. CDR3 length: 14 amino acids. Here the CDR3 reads CASTFGQGGTEAFF. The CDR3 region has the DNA TGTGCCAGCACCTTCGGACAGGGGGGCACTGAAGCTTTCTTT.